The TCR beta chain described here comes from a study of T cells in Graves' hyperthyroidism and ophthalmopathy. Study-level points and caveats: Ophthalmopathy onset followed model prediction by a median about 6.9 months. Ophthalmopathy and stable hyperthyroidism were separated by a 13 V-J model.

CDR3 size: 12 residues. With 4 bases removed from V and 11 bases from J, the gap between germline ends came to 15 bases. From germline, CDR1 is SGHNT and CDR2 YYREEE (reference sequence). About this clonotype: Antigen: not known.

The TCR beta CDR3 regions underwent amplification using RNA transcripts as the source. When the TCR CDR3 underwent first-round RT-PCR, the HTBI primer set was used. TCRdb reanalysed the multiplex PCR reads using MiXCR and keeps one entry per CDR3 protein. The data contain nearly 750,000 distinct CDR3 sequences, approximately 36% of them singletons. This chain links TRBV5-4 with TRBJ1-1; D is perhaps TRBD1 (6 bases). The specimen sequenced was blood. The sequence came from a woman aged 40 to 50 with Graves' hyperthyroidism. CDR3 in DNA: TGTGCCAGCAGCAGGGGGACCCTCTCGGCTTTCTTT. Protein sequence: CASSRGTLSAFF. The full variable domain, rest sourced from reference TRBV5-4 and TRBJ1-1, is ETGVTQSPTHLIKTRGQQVTLRCSSQSGHNTVSWYQQALGQGPQFIFQYYREEENGRGNFPPRFSGLQFPNYSSELNVNALELDDSALYLCASSRGTLSAFFGQGTRLTVV.